These T cell receptor beta chains were read from a single sample in a study of CD8 T cells in Susac syndrome. TCRdb analysed the immunoSEQ multiplex PCR reads with MiXCR anew, one entry per CDR3 protein. The table shows some 100,000 distinct CDR3 sequences, with 95% occurring only once. The sample comprised CD8+ T cells from PBMCs. The receptors here all came from a human donor with Susac syndrome. Each CDR3 is given with its conserved first and last residue. D genes are given only for firm matches. A row's size may be missing; if present it is once, few, many or a size class.

TRBJ2-7 | TRBV24-1 | . | . | TGTGCCACCAGTGACAGTACAGATAACGAGCAGTACTTC | CATSDSTDNEQYF
TRBJ1-1 | TRBV5-1 | . | . | TGCGCCAGCAGCTTGTTACGGATGAACACTGAAGCTTTCTTT | CASSLLRMNTEAFF
TRBJ2-1 | TRBV12-3/TRBV12-4 | . | TRBD2 | TGTGCCAGCAGTCACGGGACTACCGTCGATGAGCAGTTCTTC | CASSHGTTVDEQFF
TRBJ1-5 | TRBV7-3 | . | TRBD1 | TGTGCCAGCAGCTTACACCAGGGGGGGACGAAGCATTTT | CASSLHQGGTKHF
TRBJ2-2 | TRBV7-9 | . | TRBD2 | TGTGCCAGCAGCCCGGGACTAGCGGTCGGGGAGCTGTTTTTT | CASSPGLAVGELFF
TRBJ2-7 | TRBV12-3/TRBV12-4 | . | TRBD2 | TGTGCCAGCAGTTCTCCGGGACTAGTTACCTACGAGCAGTACTTC | CASSSPGLVTYEQYF
TRBJ1-1 | TRBV5-1 | once | . | TGCGCCAGCAGCTTGGAGTCAGGGAGTTGGACTGAAGCTTTCTTT | CASSLESGSWTEAFF
TRBJ1-5 | TRBV18 | . | . | TGTGCCAGCTGGACCGGGGGTAATCAGCCCCAGCATTTT | CASWTGGNQPQHF
TRBJ2-7 | TRBV29-1 | once | TRBD2 | TGCAGCGTCACCCTGCCGAGCGGGATTACCCACGAGCAGTACTTC | CSVTLPSGITHEQYF
TRBJ2-5 | TRBV29-1 | . | . | TGCAGCGTTGATGGGGAGTACCAAGAGACCCAGTACTTC | CSVDGEYQETQYF
TRBJ2-7 | TRBV4-1 | . | . | TGCGCCAGCAGCCAATCATCAGGGGCGGTCGAGCAGTACTTC | CASSQSSGAVEQYF
TRBJ2-3 | TRBV13 | . | . | TGTGCCAGCAGCCCACCCTCATGGGATACGCAGTATTTT | CASSPPSWDTQYF
TRBJ1-1 | TRBV7-2 | . | . | TGTGCCAGCAGCCGCGGACAGATCAACACTGAAGCTTTCTTT | CASSRGQINTEAFF
TRBJ1-1 | TRBV10-3 | once | . | TGTGCCATCTCTTCAAACGGAGGGAACACTGAAGCTTTCTTT | CAISSNGGNTEAFF
TRBJ2-5 | TRBV24-1 | once | . | TGTGCCACCAGTCCGACCACTCATAAAGAGACCCAGTACTTC | CATSPTTHKETQYF
TRBJ2-1 | TRBV4-1 | . | TRBD2 | TGCGCCAGCAGCCTCAAGCGGGGGGAAGGGCAGTTCTTC | CASSLKRGEGQFF
TRBJ2-5 | TRBV2 | . | TRBD2 | TGTGCCAGCAGTAGGAGCGGGGGTATACAAGAGACCCAGTACTTC | CASSRSGGIQETQYF
TRBJ1-1 | TRBV12-3/TRBV12-4 | . | . | TGTGCCAGCAGCCCCTTAGGGGCGGGACGCTTTACTGAAGCTTTCTTT | CASSPLGAGRFTEAFF
TRBJ2-7 | TRBV7-9 | . | . | TGTGCCAGCAGCTTAGGCCCAGGGGCCCACGAGCAGTACTTC | CASSLGPGAHEQYF
TRBJ1-2 | TRBV9 | . | . | TGTGCCAGCAGCTCCGAGGGGATGTCGGGCTACACCTTC | CASSSEGMSGYTF
TRBJ2-3 | TRBV4-1 | . | TRBD1 | TGCGCCAGCAGCCGCCCGACATCCCCAGGGGGCCTCACAGATACGCAGTATTTT | CASSRPTSPGGLTDTQYF
TRBJ2-5 | TRBV9 | . | TRBD2 | TGTGCCAGCAGCTCAACCGGGACTAGCGGGACCCAGTACTTC | CASSSTGTSGTQYF
TRBJ1-2 | TRBV4-1 | . | TRBD1 | TGCGCCAGCAGCCGACAACAGGGGATGTATGGCTACACCTTC | CASSRQQGMYGYTF
TRBJ2-3 | TRBV29-1 | . | . | TGCAGCGTTGACTCCCCTAAAACGCTAGCGCAGTATTTT | CSVDSPKTLAQYF
TRBJ1-2 | TRBV23-1 | . | . | TGCGCCAGCAGTCAATCTAAAGGGGGACCTAACTATGGCTACACCTTC | CASSQSKGGPNYGYTF
TRBJ2-7 | TRBV4-1 | . | TRBD2 | TGCGCCAGCAGCAAAACTAGCGGGTCTCTCGAGCAGTACTTC | CASSKTSGSLEQYF
TRBJ1-2 | TRBV29-1 | once | . | TGCAGCGTTGTGGATACAAACTATGGCTACACCTTC | CSVVDTNYGYTF
TRBJ2-3 | TRBV6-4 | . | TRBD2 | TGTGCCAGCAGTGACTCGGGCGGGGGGGCGCAAGATACGCAGTATTTT | CASSDSGGGAQDTQYF
TRBJ2-6 | TRBV12-3/TRBV12-4 | . | TRBD1 | TGTGCCAGCAGGACAGGGGGCTGGCCTTCTGGGGCCAACGTCCTGACTTTC | CASRTGGWPSGANVLTF
TRBJ2-5 | TRBV13 | . | TRBD1 | TGTGCCAGCAGCCAGACAGGGCCTCCGGAGACCCAGTACTTC | CASSQTGPPETQYF
TRBJ2-1 | TRBV19 | . | . | TGTGCCACTAATGATGAGTGGGAGCAGTTCTTC | CATNDEWEQFF
TRBJ2-6 | TRBV29-1 | . | TRBD1 | TGCAGTATTAGGGACAGGGAAAACTCTGGGGCCAACGTCCTGACTTTC | CSIRDRENSGANVLTF
TRBJ2-1 | TRBV9 | . | TRBD2 | TGTGCCAGCAGCGTGGGGGGGGTTTACAATGAGCAGTTCTTC | CASSVGGVYNEQFF
TRBJ2-7 | TRBV18 | . | . | TGTGCCAGCTCACCAGGGCGATACGAGCAGTACTTC | CASSPGRYEQYF
TRBJ1-1 | TRBV20-1 | . | . | TGCAGTGCCACGCCCAAAACTTCTACTGAAGCTTTCTTT | CSATPKTSTEAFF